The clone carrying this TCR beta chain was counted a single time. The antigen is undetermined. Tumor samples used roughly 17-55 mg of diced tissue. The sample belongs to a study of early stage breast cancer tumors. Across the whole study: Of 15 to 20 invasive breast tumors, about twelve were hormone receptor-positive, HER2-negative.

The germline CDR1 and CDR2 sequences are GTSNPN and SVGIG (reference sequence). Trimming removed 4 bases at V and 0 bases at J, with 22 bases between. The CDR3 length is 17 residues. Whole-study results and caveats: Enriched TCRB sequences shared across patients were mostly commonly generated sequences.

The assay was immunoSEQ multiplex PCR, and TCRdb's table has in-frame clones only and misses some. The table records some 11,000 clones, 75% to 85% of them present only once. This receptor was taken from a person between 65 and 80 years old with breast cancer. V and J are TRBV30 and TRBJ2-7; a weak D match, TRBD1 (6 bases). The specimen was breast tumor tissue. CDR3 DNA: TGTGCCTGGACCAACCCCCTGTCAGGGGCGAGCTCCTACGAGCAGTACTTC. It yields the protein CAWTNPLSGASSYEQYF.